Below, one TCR beta chain is given with its context. This sample was taken from a study of blood T cell repertoires in COVID-19. Study information: Acute and convalescent COVID-19 samples came from the United States, Italy and Spain. T cells, B-cell-depleted T cells, or PBMCs provided the cDNA or gDNA that served as material.

In the authors' workflow: Amplification from reference gene primers served as the basis for estimated nucleated cell counts. The table came from immunoSEQ multiplex PCR; TCRdb's copy has only in-frame clones and leaves some out. That table furnishes V, J and clone size, whereas the DNA furnished D and trimming. The data show roughly 75,000 clones, 82% seen once. The sequence was collected from a middle-aged man with acute or convalescent COVID-19. What was sequenced was peripheral blood.

The CDR3 loop is CASSPPWPDTQYF. The CDR3, as DNA: TGTGCCAGCAGTCCACCCTGGCCCGATACGCAGTATTTT. The chain links TRBV27 to TRBJ2-3; D gene ambiguous. Per germline, CDR1 MNHEY and CDR2 SMNVEV (reference sequence). The CDR3 covers 13 residues. Between the trimmed V and J ends, which lost 5 bases and 6 bases, there was a span of 12 bases.